This T cell receptor beta chain was identified in a study of control samples from healthy donors and cancer patients. This table comes from immunoSEQ multiplex PCR, and its TCRdb copy is limited to in-frame clones, with some not included. The sample holds under 150,000 clones, around 96% seen once. This TCR was recovered from a man aged 25 to 45 in good health. Material for sequencing was blood.

CDR3 protein: CASSLRAGAHYEQYF. The CDR3 nucleotides read TGCGCCAGCAGTCTGAGGGCGGGGGCCCATTACGAGCAGTACTTC. This chain links TRBV5-1 with TRBJ2-7, with D possibly being TRBD2 (7 bases). The CDR3 is made up of 15 amino acids. Trimming took 5 bases from V and 4 from J, leaving 19 bases between them. CDR1 is SGHRS, CDR2 YFSETQ, per germline.